One sample yielded the 32 T cell receptor beta chains listed below, sequenced in a study of T cell responses to AZD1222 COVID-19 vaccine. The method was immunoSEQ multiplex PCR; TCRdb's version includes in-frame clones alone and lacks a portion of them. The sample shows 150,000 to 200,000 clones, approximately 90% of them seen only once. The sequenced sample was peripheral blood, obtained 28 days after the second AZD1222 dose. These receptors came from an adult who received the AZD1222 COVID-19 vaccine.

The rearrangement links TRBV29-1 to TRBJ2-4, with 10 positions matching TRBD2. V trimming: 4 bases; J trimming: 7 bases; junction bases outside the gene matches: 7. Germline lookup yields CDR1 SQVTM and CDR2 ANQGSEA. CDR3 length equals 14 residues. The CDR3 bases are TGCAGCGTTGCTCCTAGCGGGAGTCGGAACATTCAGTACTTC. This codes for CSVAPSGSRNIQYF.

The chain combines TRBV5-4 with TRBJ2-7; D may correspond to TRBD1 or TRBD2 (6 bases each). The germline CDR1 and CDR2 sequences are SGHNT and YYREEE (reference sequence). Trimming stripped 0 bases from V and 2 bases from J, with 12 bases between. The CDR3 is 15 residues long. The CDR3 DNA sequence: TGTGCCAGCAGCTTGGGGTCCGGGGGCCCCTACGAGCAGTACTTC. It translates to CASSLGSGGPYEQYF.

The chain carries TRBV19 and TRBJ2-2; TRBD1 might be the D (6 bases). V lost 9 bases to trimming and J lost 1 base, with 24 bases between them. CDR3 length: 18 residues. From germline, CDR1 is LNHDA and CDR2 SQIVND (reference sequence). This chain's CDR3 is CASNMDSQNLKNTGELFF. DNA of the CDR3: TGTGCCAGCAATATGGACAGCCAAAACCTAAAGAACACCGGGGAGCTGTTTTTT.

This chain joins TRBV18 and TRBJ1-1; TRBD1 agrees at 7 bases. J was trimmed by 7 bases and V by 6 bases; bases with no gene match: 5. The CDR3 is 12 residues long. Germline loops: CDR1 KGHSH, CDR2 LQKENI. CDR3 in amino acids: CASSLTGSEAFF. CDR3 DNA: TGTGCCAGCTCTTTGACAGGGAGTGAAGCTTTCTTT.

V is TRBV19 and J is TRBJ1-1; unclear D gene. The CDR3 covers 13 residues. Germline V lookup: CDR1 LNHDA, CDR2 SQIVND (reference sequence). Trimming left V 6 bases short and J 3 bases short, with 11 bases between. The CDR3, as DNA: TGTGCCAGTAGAAAGGAATGGGACACTGAAGCTTTCTTT. This gives the protein CASRKEWDTEAFF.

J is TRBJ2-1 and V is TRBV27; 12 bases agree with TRBD2. This CDR3 has 15 amino acids. Germline CDR1 is MNHEY and CDR2 is SMNVEV (reference sequence). V was pared by 6 bases and J by 10 bases, with 10 bases of the junction left unmatched. CDR3 protein: CASRPQRTSGTEQFF. The CDR3 region has the DNA TGTGCCAGCAGACCTCAACGGACTAGCGGGACCGAGCAGTTCTTC.

The chain employs TRBV27 and TRBJ2-7, with 8 bases that match TRBD1. In germline, CDR1 is MNHEY, CDR2 SMNVEV (reference sequence). With V trimmed by 6 bases and J by 0 bases, 7 bases remained unmatched. The CDR3 runs to 15 residues. CDR3 residues: CASSRGDRSSYEQYF. In DNA form, the CDR3 reads TGTGCCAGCAGCCGTGGGGACAGGAGCTCCTACGAGCAGTACTTC.

The chain recombines TRBV11-3 with TRBJ2-1; 11 nucleotides align to TRBD2. V shed 1 base, J shed 6 bases, and the junction held 2 bases outside the gene matches. The CDR3 covers 15 residues. Per germline, CDR1 SGHNT and CDR2 YENEEA. CDR3 residues: CASSLGGTSGNEQFF. The CDR3 DNA follows: TGTGCCAGCAGCTTAGGCGGGACTAGCGGCAATGAGCAGTTCTTC. Looking up the rest from reference TRBV11-3 and TRBJ2-1 gives the full variable domain: EAGVVQSPRYKIIEKKQPVAFWCNPISGHNTLYWYLQNLGQGPELLIRYENEEAVDDSQLPKDRFSAERLKGVDSTLKIQPAELGDSAVYLCASSLGGTSGNEQFFGPGTRLTVL.

J is TRBJ1-6 and V is TRBV11-3; D gene ambiguous. CDR1 and CDR2 (germline): SGHNT, YENEEA. The CDR3 covers 13 residues. Trimming stripped 1 base from V and 5 bases from J, with 3 bases between. CDR3 amino acids: CASSLANNSPLHF. For the CDR3, the DNA is TGTGCCAGCAGCTTAGCCAATAATTCACCCCTCCACTTT.

In this sample, this clone turned up once. V usage is TRBV24-1 and J usage is TRBJ1-2; D not certain. Germline-derived CDR1 and CDR2 are KGHDR and SFDVKD. CDR3 length: 13 amino acids. Deletions cut 5 bases from V and 2 bases from J, with 8 bases between. For the CDR3, the DNA is TGTGCCACCAGTGCAGCGGCGAACTATGGCTACACCTTC. Its translation is CATSAAANYGYTF.

V usage is TRBV2 and J usage is TRBJ2-3; 11 positions agree with TRBD2. CDR1 is SNHLY and CDR2 is FYNNEI in the germline V gene. Losses at the gene ends were 4 bases for V and 4 bases for J; bases not matched to a gene: 7. The CDR3 totals 16 residues. Here the CDR3 reads CASSAGSGGGADTQYF. CDR3 coding DNA: TGTGCCAGCAGTGCAGGTAGCGGGGGGGGCGCAGATACGCAGTATTTT.

This sequence joins TRBV12-3 or TRBV12-4 and TRBJ1-2; 8 bases align to TRBD1. The trim removed 8 bases at V and 5 bases at J, leaving 7 bases unmatched. The CDR3 runs 13 residues. CDR3 DNA sequence: TGTGCCAGCGATCGACAGGGGATGTATGGCTACACCTTC. Translation: CASDRQGMYGYTF.

The V and J genes are TRBV20-1 and TRBJ2-3; 10 nucleotides agree with TRBD2. Germline CDR1 reads DFQATT; CDR2 reads SNEGSKA (reference sequence). The CDR3 consists of 16 residues. The V and J ends lost 3 bases and 4 bases, in that order; junction bases with no gene match: 10. Here the CDR3 DNA reads TGCAGTGCTAGTTCTGCTAGCGGGAGCGGGGCAGATACGCAGTATTTT. As protein: CSASSASGSGADTQYF.

J is TRBJ2-1 and V is TRBV9; D is perhaps TRBD1 (5 bases). CDR3 length: 15 amino acids. Trimming shortened V by 4 bases and J by 3 bases, and 14 bases separated the two germline ends. The germline V gene encodes CDR1 SGDLS and CDR2 YYNGEE. The CDR3 protein is CASSTRVGRYNEQFF. The CDR3 region has the DNA TGTGCCAGCAGCACCCGGGTGGGGCGCTACAATGAGCAGTTCTTC.

This clone has a single count. The J gene is TRBJ2-7, the V gene TRBV2; a weak D match, TRBD1 (5 bases). This CDR3 has 14 amino acids. Deletions cut 4 bases from V and 0 bases from J, with 10 bases between. Germline V gives CDR1 SNHLY, CDR2 FYNNEI. The CDR3 reads CASSVYRSSYEQYF. The CDR3 nucleotides are TGTGCCAGCAGTGTCTACAGGAGCTCCTACGAGCAGTACTTC. The full variable domain, in which reference TRBV2 and TRBJ2-7 provide the parts outside the CDR3, is EPEVTQTPSHQVTQMGQEVILRCVPISNHLYFYWYRQILGQKVEFLVSFYNNEISEKSEIFDDQFSVERPDGSNFTLKIRSTKLEDSAMYFCASSVYRSSYEQYFGPGTRLTVT.

This sequence joins TRBV18 and TRBJ2-2, with D unresolved. V was clipped by 6 bases and J by 4 bases, with 15 bases between them. The CDR3 length is 15 residues. Germline V gene sequence: CDR1 KGHSH, CDR2 LQKENI. The CDR3 spells CASSSPVSGTGELFF. CDR3 nucleotides: TGTGCCAGCTCCAGTCCCGTTTCAGGCACCGGGGAGCTGTTTTTT. The whole variable domain, filled in from reference TRBV18 and TRBJ2-2, reads NAGVMQNPRHLVRRRGQEARLRCSPMKGHSHVYWYRQLPEEGLKFMVYLQKENIIDESGMPKERFSAEFPKEGPSILRIQQVVRGDSAAYFCASSSPVSGTGELFFGEGSRLTVL.

In its sample, this clone was seen a few times. The chain is built from TRBV9 and TRBJ2-3; TRBD2 matches at 10 bases. In germline, CDR1 is SGDLS, CDR2 YYNGEE. The V gene end was trimmed by 3 bases and the J gene end by 4 bases; junction bases not matched to a gene: 2. The CDR3 runs to 14 residues. CDR3 sequence (DNA): TGTGCCAGCAGCGCTAGCGGGAGAGCAGATACGCAGTATTTT. Translating gives CASSASGRADTQYF.

For the CDR3, the DNA is TGTGCCAGCAGCCAAGGAGGGGGGACCTACAATGAGCAGTTCTTC. Encoded protein: CASSQGGGTYNEQFF. V and J are TRBV3-1 (or the pseudogene TRBV3-2) and TRBJ2-1; perhaps D is TRBD1 or TRBD2 (6 bases each). V was shortened by 1 base and J by 2 bases, with 9 bases between the two germline ends. The CDR3 contains 15 residues. Germline loops: CDR1 LGHDT, CDR2 YNNKEL (reference sequence).

V gene TRBV6-5 combines with J gene TRBJ1-1; 7 bases align to TRBD1. CDR3 length: 12 amino acids. The junction had 10 bases not matched to a gene; V was cut back by 7 bases and J by 11 bases. Germline CDR1 is MNHEY and CDR2 is SVGAGI. This chain's CDR3 is CASNYKTGPAFF. The CDR3 DNA follows: TGTGCCAGCAACTATAAGACAGGGCCGGCTTTCTTT.

V and J are TRBV19 and TRBJ2-4; 7 bases fit TRBD1. CDR1 and CDR2 from the germline V gene are LNHDA and SQIVND (reference sequence). The CDR3 is 16 residues long. With V trimmed by 2 bases and J by 0 bases, 4 bases remained unmatched. The CDR3 DNA reads TGTGCCAGTAGTATAACGGGACAGCTAGCCAAAAACATTCAGTACTTC. It encodes CASSITGQLAKNIQYF.

The V gene is TRBV2, the J gene TRBJ2-1; the match to TRBD1 covers 10 bases. This CDR3 is built from 13 residues. V shed 7 bases, J shed 14 bases, and the junction held 11 bases outside the gene matches. Per germline, CDR1 SNHLY and CDR2 FYNNEI. CDR3 bases: TGTGCCAGCATCCCGCGACAGGGGGCTTTAGAGTTCTTC. This encodes CASIPRQGALEFF.

To note about this clone: Other DNA sequences from this sample encode an identical CDR3 as well. This chain joins TRBV7-3 and TRBJ2-1; possibly TRBD1 or TRBD2 for D (5 bases each). This CDR3 spans 15 amino acids. Germline V gives CDR1 SGHTA, CDR2 FQGTGA. Trimming left V 3 bases short and J 0 bases short, with 9 bases between. This CDR3 reads CASSFGGSSYNEQFF. The CDR3 region has the DNA TGTGCCAGCAGCTTTGGGGGAAGCTCCTACAATGAGCAGTTCTTC.

V is TRBV6-5 and J is TRBJ1-5; possibly TRBD1 for D (6 bases). V was shortened by 6 bases and J by 6 bases, with 18 bases between the two germline ends. Germline CDR1 MNHEY, CDR2 SVGAGI. The CDR3 contains 15 residues. CDR3 coding DNA: TGTGCCAGCAGAACATCCGGGGGGCAGACTCAGCCCCAGCATTTT. This gives the protein CASRTSGGQTQPQHF.

This chain joins TRBV5-1 and TRBJ2-1; TRBD2 is a possible D gene (6 bases). V shed 1 base and J shed 6 bases, with 8 bases lying between them. The CDR3 covers 13 residues. The V gene's germline CDR1 is SGHRS and CDR2 YFSETQ. CDR3 sequence (DNA): TGCGCCAGCAGCTTGTTGGGGGGCAATGAGCAGTTCTTC. It yields the protein CASSLLGGNEQFF.

The chain is built from TRBV7-8 and TRBJ2-1; TRBD1 matches at 7 bases. The J segment lost 2 bases and the V segment lost 5 bases, leaving 9 bases of the junction unmatched. Germline V lookup: CDR1 SGHVS, CDR2 FQNEAQ. The CDR3 is made up of 16 amino acids. The CDR3 is CASSPRQGPTYNEQFF. CDR3 coding DNA: TGTGCCAGCAGCCCAAGACAGGGACCCACCTACAATGAGCAGTTCTTC.

The chain has TRBV5-1 and TRBJ1-2, with D tentatively TRBD1 (5 bases). The germline CDR1 and CDR2 sequences are SGHRS and YFSETQ. V was clipped by 1 base and J by 3 bases, with 10 bases between them. CDR3 size: 14 residues. The CDR3 reads CASSLRGGDYGYTF. The CDR3 DNA reads as TGCGCCAGCAGCTTGAGGGGTGGGGACTATGGCTACACCTTC.

The chain joins TRBV19 to TRBJ2-4, with TRBD1 as a possible D gene (6 bases). Germline values: CDR1 LNHDA, CDR2 SQIVND (reference sequence). The CDR3 extends over 17 amino acids. Trimming stripped 5 bases from V and 1 base from J, with 18 bases between. CDR3 amino acids: CASSLGTTRRAKNIQYF. As DNA, the CDR3 is TGTGCCAGTAGTCTTGGGACAACGCGCAGGGCCAAAAACATTCAGTACTTC.

The chain uses TRBV25-1 and TRBJ1-5; D ambiguous. The V gene's germline CDR1 is MGHDK and CDR2 SYGVNS. Trimming cost V 6 bases and J 1 base, with 13 bases left between them. CDR3 size: 15 residues. As DNA, the CDR3 is TGTGCCAGCAGCGCCTCTAGTAGCAGCAATCAGCCCCAGCATTTT. Translating gives CASSASSSSNQPQHF.

The rearrangement uses TRBV19 and TRBJ1-6; D is possibly TRBD1 (5 bases). The CDR3 length is 14 residues. The germline V and J ends were trimmed by 6 bases and 8 bases, with 14 bases remaining between them. The germline V gene has CDR1 LNHDA and CDR2 SQIVND (reference sequence). The CDR3 here is CASSSSWGDSPLHF. The CDR3 DNA reads TGTGCCAGTAGCAGCAGTTGGGGGGATTCACCCCTCCACTTT.

The chain joins TRBV3-1 (or the pseudogene TRBV3-2) to TRBJ1-2; 10 nucleotides agree with TRBD1. Trimming cost V 5 bases and J 4 bases; bases outside gene matches: 10. This CDR3 has 16 amino acids. CDR1 and CDR2 from the germline V gene are LGHDT and YNNKEL (reference sequence). CDR3 in DNA: TGTGCCAGCAGCAACCGGGACAGGGGACCTATCTATGGCTACACCTTC. Translated: CASSNRDRGPIYGYTF.

This rearrangement joins TRBV15 to TRBJ2-7, with a possible D match to TRBD1 (6 bases). Deletions cut 4 bases from V and 4 bases from J, with 14 bases between. Germline V CDR1 and CDR2: LNHNV, YYDKDF (reference sequence). The CDR3 is 14 residues long. The CDR3 nucleotides read TGTGCCACCAGCACACTATCGGACAGTTACGAGCAGTACTTC. Its protein product is CATSTLSDSYEQYF.

The V call is TRBV6-1, the J call TRBJ1-5; the D is unclear. This CDR3 spans 17 amino acids. V was clipped by 4 bases and J by 0 bases, with 16 bases between them. Germline V lookup: CDR1 MNHNS, CDR2 SASEGT. CDR3 DNA sequence: TGTGCCAGCAGTGTTCATAACGAGGTGGTTAGCAATCAGCCCCAGCATTTT. It translates to CASSVHNEVVSNQPQHF.